The clone carrying this T cell receptor (beta chain) was detected only a few times. The entry originates in a study of glioma-infiltrating T cells. Amplification of TCR alpha and beta CDR3 regions from RNA used iRepertoire nested multiplex PCR. TCRdb re-called the multiplex PCR reads with MiXCR, one entry per CDR3 protein. The sample records some 130,000 distinct CDR3 sequences, about 22% being singletons. The V segment lost 4 bases and the J segment 4 bases; nucleotides outside the gene matches: 15. Germline V gene sequence: CDR1 MNHNS, CDR2 SASEGT. The CDR3 is made up of 18 amino acids. The sequence was collected from a human donor with low-grade glioma or glioblastoma, undergoing nonglioma brain surgery, or in good health (not recorded which). Sequenced sample: glioma tissue, nonneoplastic brain tissue, or PBMCs (not recorded which). The genes are TRBV6-1 and TRBJ2-1; 8 nucleotides match TRBD2. CDR3 sequence reads: CASSGSRGGPALYNEQFF. The CDR3, as DNA: TGTGCCAGCAGTGGTTCTCGCGGGGGGCCAGCTTTATACAATGAGCAGTTCTTC.